The entry below describes one T cell receptor (beta chain). Data came from immunoSEQ multiplex PCR; TCRdb stores just in-frame clones and leaves some out. Of 90,000 to 150,000 clones listed, roughly 90% are singletons. Germline CDR1 is MDHEN and CDR2 is SYDVKM. Trimming removed 1 base from V and 14 bases from J; junction bases left unmatched: 22. The CDR3 consists of 17 residues. This entry is derived from a study of T cell responses to AZD1222 COVID-19 vaccine. This material consisted of peripheral blood, taken 28 days after the second AZD1222 dose. This clonotype originated in an adult who received the AZD1222 COVID-19 vaccine. The chain joins TRBV28 to TRBJ1-2, with 7 bases lining up with TRBD1. The CDR3 bases are TGTGCCAGCAGTTTATCCCAGGGGGGAGCCGCGCCTATTGGTTGGACCTTC. Residues: CASSLSQGGAAPIGWTF.